One and the same sample provided the 27 T cell receptor beta chains below, sequenced in a study of blood T cells in healthy people across ages. A sample-barcoded 5' primer and a J-beta primer mix were used in a second PCR of roughly 6 to 12 cycles. TCRdb ran MiXCR on the 5' RACE reads and lists one entry per CDR3 protein. Altogether around 1.5 million distinct CDR3 sequences are present, roughly 32% being singletons, with the ten largest covering around 11%. The sample comprised blood. All receptors derive from a woman in her twenties or thirties in good health.

V gene TRBV20-1 combines with J gene TRBJ2-7, with 7 positions matching TRBD2. This CDR3 contains 17 residues. In germline, CDR1 is DFQATT, CDR2 SNEGSKA (reference sequence). Losses at the gene ends were 4 bases for V and 2 bases for J; bases not matched to a gene: 17. In nucleotides, the CDR3 is TGCAGTGCTAAATTGGGTAGCCCAGCGGGGTTCCCCTACGAGCAGTACTTC. Translated: CSAKLGSPAGFPYEQYF.

Here the CDR3 DNA reads TGTGCCAGCAGTGAAACTACTAGCGGGAGCTCCTACGAGCAGTACTTC. It encodes CASSETTSGSSYEQYF. The chain recombines TRBV6-1 with TRBJ2-7, with 11 bases aligning to TRBD2. CDR1 and CDR2 from the germline V gene are MNHNS and SASEGT. V was clipped by 2 bases and J by 0 bases; unmatched bases: 3. The CDR3 sequence is 16 residues long.

V gene TRBV19 combines with J gene TRBJ2-1; D remains ambiguous. V lost 3 bases and J 8 bases, leaving 5 bases between the germline ends. CDR1 and CDR2 (germline): LNHDA, SQIVND (reference sequence). This CDR3 has 11 amino acids. CDR3 sequence reads: CASSMYHEQFF. The CDR3 DNA sequence: TGTGCCAGTAGTATGTATCATGAGCAGTTCTTC.

This clonotype appeared many times. V is TRBV29-1 and J is TRBJ2-1; 8 bases map to TRBD2. CDR3 size: 12 residues. The V gene's germline CDR1 is SQVTM and CDR2 ANQGSEA. The junction had 2 bases not matched to a gene; V was cut back by 4 bases and J by 6 bases. The CDR3 is CSVGTSFNEQFF. The CDR3 bases are TGCAGCGTTGGGACTAGCTTCAATGAGCAGTTCTTC.

The chain uses TRBV27 and TRBJ2-5; TRBD2 matches 10 bases. This CDR3 has 14 residues. Unmatched junction bases numbered 2, after V lost 4 bases and J lost 3 bases. The V gene's germline CDR1 is MNHEY and CDR2 SMNVEV (reference sequence). CDR3 DNA sequence: TGTGCCAGCAGTTGGAGCGGGAGGGAAGAGACCCAGTACTTC. Protein: CASSWSGREETQYF.

This clonotype was picked up a small number of times. V usage is TRBV6-1 and J usage is TRBJ2-1; D gene ambiguous. This CDR3 spans 11 amino acids. V was cut by 11 bases and J by 5 bases, with 10 bases left in between. Germline loops: CDR1 MNHNS, CDR2 SASEGT. The CDR3 protein is CASKNHNEQFF. The CDR3 bases are TGTGCCTCTAAGAACCACAATGAGCAGTTCTTC.

This chain joins TRBV21-1 and TRBJ2-2. TRBV21-1 is flagged as a pseudogene. The CDR3 consists of 14 residues. Here the CDR3 reads CASSKYWDTGELFF. CDR3 in DNA: TGTGCCAGCAGCAAATATTGGGACACCGGGGAGCTGTTTTTT.

The chain is built from TRBV6-1 and TRBJ1-1; D is undetermined. V was trimmed by 7 bases and J by 0 bases, leaving 6 bases between them. The germline V gene has CDR1 MNHNS and CDR2 SASEGT. The CDR3 has 12 amino acids. The CDR3 region has the DNA TGTGCCAGCACCGGGCTGAACACTGAAGCTTTCTTT. This codes for CASTGLNTEAFF.

A few counts support this clonotype. The V call is TRBV7-9, the J call TRBJ2-1, with no clear D. Trimming pared 7 bases from V and 6 bases from J, leaving 13 bases between. The CDR3 covers 13 residues. Germline V CDR1 and CDR2: SEHNR, FQNEAQ (reference sequence). CDR3 bases: TGTGCCAGCAAATATAGTGGTCCCAATGAGCAGTTCTTC. As protein: CASKYSGPNEQFF.

The chain has TRBV6-2 or TRBV6-3 and TRBJ2-5, with a possible D match to TRBD1 (5 bases). Germline V gene sequence: CDR1 MNHEY, CDR2 SVGEGT. The CDR3 runs 12 residues. The germline V and J ends were trimmed by 11 bases and 1 base, with 11 bases remaining between them. The CDR3 region is CAASRVQETQYF. DNA of the CDR3: TGTGCCGCCTCCAGGGTCCAAGAGACCCAGTACTTC.

This chain uses TRBV5-1 with TRBJ2-7; no clear D. This CDR3 has 13 amino acids. The V and J ends lost 3 bases and 7 bases respectively, with 14 bases between them. The germline V gene encodes CDR1 SGHRS and CDR2 YFSETQ. DNA for the CDR3: TGCGCCAGCAGCTCCACAGAACTGCGGGAGCAGTACTTC. This gives the protein CASSSTELREQYF.

This clonotype was observed a few times. The genes are TRBV4-2 and TRBJ2-4, with D hard to call. The better agreement between TRBJ2-7 and the DNA end casts doubt on the J call. This CDR3 comprises 15 residues. Germline lookup yields CDR1 LGHNA and CDR2 YNFKEQ. The CDR3 DNA reads TGTGCCAGCAGCCAAGGGTCCGGTAAGGGCTACGAGCAGTACTTC. Amino acid sequence: CASSQGSGKGYEQYF.

This clonotype has a count of ten or more. This rearrangement joins TRBV7-2 to TRBJ2-5, with 8 bases fitting TRBD1. V lost 5 bases to trimming and J lost 5 bases; unmatched junction nucleotides: 10. This CDR3 contains 15 residues. Germline loops: CDR1 SGHTA, CDR2 FQGNSA. The CDR3, as DNA: TGTGCCAGCAGCCCCAGGGGGCGTAATACGGAGACCCAGTACTTC. Protein: CASSPRGRNTETQYF.

The chain combines TRBV6-6 with TRBJ1-6; D gene ambiguous. The ends were cut back, 0 bases at V and 7 bases at J, with 16 bases in the middle. This CDR3 spans 17 amino acids. From germline, CDR1 is MNHNY and CDR2 SVGAGI (reference sequence). The CDR3 region has the DNA TGTGCCAGCAGTTACTCGCGGGAGACACCTGAAAATTCACCCCTCCACTTT. This sequence encodes CASSYSRETPENSPLHF.

The V and J genes are TRBV6-2 or TRBV6-3 and TRBJ1-4; D is possibly TRBD1 (5 bases). V lost 6 bases, J lost 4 bases, and 15 bases lay in between. This CDR3 spans 15 amino acids. CDR1 is MNHEY, CDR2 SVGEGT, per germline. DNA for the CDR3: TGTGCCAGCAGCCCCGACAGTAACCGTAATGAAAAACTGTTTTTT. Its protein is CASSPDSNRNEKLFF.

The table lists this clonotype with a few counts. The chain recombines TRBV9 with TRBJ2-3; D gene uncertain. Germline values: CDR1 SGDLS, CDR2 YYNGEE. CDR3 size: 12 residues. V lost 1 base, J lost 5 bases, and 5 bases lay in between. The CDR3 DNA reads as TGTGCCAGCAGCGTAAACCTAGATACGCAGTATTTT. Translated, it gives CASSVNLDTQYF.

This clonotype has more than one count but fewer than ten. J is TRBJ2-7 and V is TRBV20-1; no clear D gene. The length of the CDR3 is 13 residues. CDR1 and CDR2 from the germline V gene are DFQATT and SNEGSKA (reference sequence). V was pared by 2 bases and J by 3 bases, with 11 bases between. The CDR3 protein is CSARPPEYYEQYF. The CDR3 DNA sequence: TGCAGTGCTAGACCGCCAGAATACTACGAGCAGTACTTC.

In nucleotides, the CDR3 is TGCAGTGCGCGCACTCCCATGGGCACTGAAGCTTTCTTT. Translating gives CSARTPMGTEAFF. The V and J genes are TRBV20-1 and TRBJ1-1; no reliable D call. Germline V gene lookup returns CDR1 DFQATT and CDR2 SNEGSKA (reference sequence). The V gene lost 6 bases and the J gene lost 4 bases, with 15 bases spanning the gap. The CDR3 spans 13 residues.

The chain links TRBV4-1 to TRBJ2-1; D perhaps matches TRBD1 (6 bases). The germline V and J ends were trimmed by 4 bases and 2 bases, with 18 bases remaining between them. Germline CDR1 is MGHRA and CDR2 is YSYEKL. The CDR3 spans 17 residues. CDR3 region: CASSPLLLQGTYNEQFF. Written as DNA, the CDR3 is TGCGCCAGCAGCCCTCTCCTATTGCAGGGGACCTACAATGAGCAGTTCTTC.

This chain uses TRBV5-5 with TRBJ2-5; tentatively, D is TRBD1 (6 bases). V was shortened by 4 bases and J by 1 base, with 17 bases between the two germline ends. The length of the CDR3 is 16 residues. The germline CDR1 and CDR2 sequences are SGHKS and YYEKEE (reference sequence). The CDR3 spells CASSPGHLIPQETQYF. CDR3 DNA sequence: TGTGCCAGCAGCCCGGGACATTTAATCCCCCAAGAGACCCAGTACTTC.

This clonotype has only a few counts. The V gene is TRBV9, the J gene TRBJ2-1; 14 bases are a match to TRBD2. With V trimmed by 4 bases and J by 7 bases, 19 bases remained unmatched. In germline, CDR1 is SGDLS, CDR2 YYNGEE. The CDR3 loop spans 20 amino acids. The CDR3 spells CASSPRVSTSGGAGWNEQFF. The CDR3 DNA is TGTGCCAGCAGCCCCCGTGTGTCGACTAGCGGGGGGGCCGGATGGAATGAGCAGTTCTTC.

This clonotype was recorded once. The chain carries TRBV5-6 and TRBJ1-2; 7 bases are shared with TRBD1. Germline-derived CDR1 and CDR2 are SGHDT and YYEEEE. V lost 5 bases, J lost 4 bases, and 8 bases stayed unmatched. This CDR3 has 14 residues. The CDR3 loop reads CASRATGRGYGYTF. Here the CDR3 DNA reads TGTGCCAGCAGAGCGACAGGGAGGGGCTATGGCTACACCTTC. Supplemented by reference TRBV5-6 and TRBJ1-2, the full variable domain reads DAGVTQSPTHLIKTRGQQVTLRCSPKSGHDTVSWYQQALGQGPQFIFQYYEEEERQRGNFPDRFSGHQFPNYSSELNVNALLLGDSALYLCASRATGRGYGYTFGSGTRLTVV.

This clonotype was counted only a few times. The J gene is TRBJ1-1, the V gene TRBV2; D uncertain. V lost 1 base and J lost 8, with 11 bases in between. This CDR3 has 13 amino acids. Germline V gene data show CDR1 as SNHLY and CDR2 as FYNNEI. CDR3 residues: CASSEDGYDEAFF. The CDR3 DNA is TGTGCCAGCAGTGAAGATGGATACGACGAAGCTTTCTTT.

This clonotype turned up a few times. The chain joins TRBV6-2 or TRBV6-3 to TRBJ2-7; no clear D gene. Germline CDR1 is MNHEY and CDR2 is SVGEGT. The CDR3 sequence is 14 residues long. Trimming cost V 4 bases and J 0 bases, with 10 bases left between them. This CDR3 reads CASSSRPSSYEQYF. The DNA for the CDR3 is TGTGCCAGCAGTTCACGGCCTTCCTCCTACGAGCAGTACTTC.

This clonotype was seen just once. The DNA is left out, because the CDR3 cannot be placed on it with certainty; the CDR3 is given as TCRdb lists it. Here the CDR3 reads CASSFSSEYNEQFFGPGSGYTF. This chain joins TRBV5-1 and TRBJ1-2; the D segment call TRBD1 is taken from the table without a DNA check. Germline V gives CDR1 SGHRS, CDR2 YFSETQ. The CDR3 spans 22 amino acids, including both terminal residues.

The CDR3 sequence is CASSRGLGSTNEKLFF. The CDR3 nucleotides read TGCGCCAGCAGCCGGGGGTTGGGGTCAACTAATGAAAAACTGTTTTTT. The V gene is TRBV4-1, the J gene TRBJ1-4; D might be TRBD1 (5 bases). Germline V gene data show CDR1 as MGHRA and CDR2 as YSYEKL. This CDR3 has 16 amino acids. Trimming removed 4 bases at V and 0 bases at J, with 12 bases between.

The chain has TRBV18 and TRBJ1-2; no firm D call. V was shortened by 3 bases and J by 6 bases, with 11 bases between the two germline ends. This CDR3 is 13 amino acids long. Germline lookup yields CDR1 KGHSH and CDR2 LQKENI. The CDR3 nucleotides read TGTGCCAGCTCACCTAGCCAAGACCATGGCTACACCTTC. Its translation: CASSPSQDHGYTF. Looking up the rest from reference TRBV18 and TRBJ1-2 gives the full variable domain: NAGVMQNPRHLVRRRGQEARLRCSPMKGHSHVYWYRQLPEEGLKFMVYLQKENIIDESGMPKERFSAEFPKEGPSILRIQQVVRGDSAAYFCASSPSQDHGYTFGSGTRLTVV.